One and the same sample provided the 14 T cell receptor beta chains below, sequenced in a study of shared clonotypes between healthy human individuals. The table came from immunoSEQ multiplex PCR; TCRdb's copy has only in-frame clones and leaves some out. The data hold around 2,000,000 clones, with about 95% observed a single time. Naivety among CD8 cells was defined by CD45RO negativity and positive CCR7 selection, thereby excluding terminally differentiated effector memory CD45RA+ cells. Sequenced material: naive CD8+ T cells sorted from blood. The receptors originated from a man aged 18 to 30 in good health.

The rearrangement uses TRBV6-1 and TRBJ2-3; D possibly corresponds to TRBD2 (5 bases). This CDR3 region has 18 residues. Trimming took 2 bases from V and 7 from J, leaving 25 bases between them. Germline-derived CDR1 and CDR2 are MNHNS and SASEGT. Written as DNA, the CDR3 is TGTGCCAGCAGTGAACCCTTCTTGGGCCACGAGGGATCTTATACGCAGTATTTT. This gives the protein CASSEPFLGHEGSYTQYF.

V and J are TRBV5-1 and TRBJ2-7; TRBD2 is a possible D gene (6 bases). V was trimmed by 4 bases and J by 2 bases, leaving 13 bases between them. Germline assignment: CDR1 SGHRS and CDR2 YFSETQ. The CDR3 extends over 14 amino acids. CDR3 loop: CASSVMERAYEQYF. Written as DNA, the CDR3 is TGCGCCAGCAGCGTTATGGAGCGGGCCTACGAGCAGTACTTC.

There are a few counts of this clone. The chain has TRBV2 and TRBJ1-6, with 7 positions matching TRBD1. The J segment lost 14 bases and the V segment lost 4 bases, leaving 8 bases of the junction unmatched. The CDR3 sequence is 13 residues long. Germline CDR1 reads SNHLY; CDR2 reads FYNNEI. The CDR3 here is CASSATGTLTLHF. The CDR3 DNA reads TGTGCCAGCAGTGCGACAGGGACTCTTACCCTCCACTTT. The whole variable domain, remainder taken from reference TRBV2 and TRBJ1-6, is EPEVTQTPSHQVTQMGQEVILRCVPISNHLYFYWYRQILGQKVEFLVSFYNNEISEKSEIFDDQFSVERPDGSNFTLKIRSTKLEDSAMYFCASSATGTLTLHFGNGTRLTVT.

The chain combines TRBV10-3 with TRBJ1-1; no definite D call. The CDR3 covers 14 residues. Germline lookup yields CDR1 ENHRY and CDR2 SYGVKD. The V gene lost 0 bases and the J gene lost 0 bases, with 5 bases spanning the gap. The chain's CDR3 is CAISESAVNTEAFF. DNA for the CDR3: TGTGCCATCAGTGAGTCGGCAGTGAACACTGAAGCTTTCTTT.

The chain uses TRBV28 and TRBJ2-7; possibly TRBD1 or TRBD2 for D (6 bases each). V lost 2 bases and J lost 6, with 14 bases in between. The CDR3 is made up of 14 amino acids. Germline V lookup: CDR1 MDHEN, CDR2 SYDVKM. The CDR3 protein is CASSLGQGTPEQYF. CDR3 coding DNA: TGTGCCAGCAGTTTAGGGCAGGGGACTCCCGAGCAGTACTTC.

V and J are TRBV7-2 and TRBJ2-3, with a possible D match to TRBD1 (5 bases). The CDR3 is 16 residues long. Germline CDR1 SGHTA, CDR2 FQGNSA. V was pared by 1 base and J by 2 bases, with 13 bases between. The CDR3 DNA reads TGTGCCAGCAGCTTAGAAACGACAGTGTACACAGATACGCAGTATTTT. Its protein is CASSLETTVYTDTQYF.

DNA of the CDR3: TGCGCCAGCAGCCAAGTAATAGCTGCGGGAGGGCCCCACATTCAGTACTTC. This encodes CASSQVIAAGGPHIQYF. The rearrangement links TRBV4-1 to TRBJ2-4; TRBD2 matches 9 bases. CDR1 is MGHRA and CDR2 is YSYEKL in the germline V gene. Trimming took 1 base from V and 8 from J; bases not matched to a gene: 12. The CDR3 is 17 amino acids.

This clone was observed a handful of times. Here the CDR3 DNA reads TGTGCCAGCAGCTTACCATCCGGGACGGAAAATGAAAAACTGTTTTTT. This gives the protein CASSLPSGTENEKLFF. V gene TRBV7-9 combines with J gene TRBJ1-4, with D possibly TRBD1 on 5 matching bases. The CDR3 contains 16 residues. V lost 2 bases and J 5 bases, leaving 15 bases between the germline ends. Germline values: CDR1 SEHNR, CDR2 FQNEAQ (reference sequence).

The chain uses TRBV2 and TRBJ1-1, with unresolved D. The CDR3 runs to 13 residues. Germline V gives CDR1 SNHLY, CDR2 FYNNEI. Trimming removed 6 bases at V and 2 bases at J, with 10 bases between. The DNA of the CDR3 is TGTGCCAGCAGAGACGATTCCAACACTGAAGCTTTCTTT. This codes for CASRDDSNTEAFF.

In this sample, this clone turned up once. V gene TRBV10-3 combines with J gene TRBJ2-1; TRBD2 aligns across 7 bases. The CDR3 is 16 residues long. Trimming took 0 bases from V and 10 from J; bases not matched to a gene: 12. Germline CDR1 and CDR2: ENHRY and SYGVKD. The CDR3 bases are TGTGCCATCAGTGAGTCGAAGTCTGTGGCTAGCGGAGAGCAGTTCTTC. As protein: CAISESKSVASGEQFF.

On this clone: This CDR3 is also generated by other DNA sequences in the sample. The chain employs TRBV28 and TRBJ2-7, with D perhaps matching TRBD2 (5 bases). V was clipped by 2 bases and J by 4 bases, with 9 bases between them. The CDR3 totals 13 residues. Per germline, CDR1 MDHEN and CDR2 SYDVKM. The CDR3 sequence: CASSLGGPYEQYF. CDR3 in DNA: TGTGCCAGCAGTTTAGGAGGCCCTTACGAGCAGTACTTC.

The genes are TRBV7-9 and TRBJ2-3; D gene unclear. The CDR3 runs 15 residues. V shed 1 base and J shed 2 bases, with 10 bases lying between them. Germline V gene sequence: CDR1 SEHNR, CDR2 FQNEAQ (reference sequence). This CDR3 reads CASSLGVGDTDTQYF. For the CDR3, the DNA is TGTGCCAGCAGCTTAGGGGTTGGGGACACAGATACGCAGTATTTT.

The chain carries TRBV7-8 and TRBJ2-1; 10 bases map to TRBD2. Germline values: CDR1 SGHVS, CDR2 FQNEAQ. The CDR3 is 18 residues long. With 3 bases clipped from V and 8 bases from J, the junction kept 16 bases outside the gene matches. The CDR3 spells CASSFRMASGSGRDEQFF. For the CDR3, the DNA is TGTGCCAGCAGCTTTAGGATGGCTAGCGGGAGTGGAAGGGATGAGCAGTTCTTC.

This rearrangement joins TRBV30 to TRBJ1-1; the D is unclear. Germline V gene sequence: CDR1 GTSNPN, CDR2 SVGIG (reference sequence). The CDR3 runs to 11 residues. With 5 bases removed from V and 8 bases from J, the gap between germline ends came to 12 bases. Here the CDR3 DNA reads TGTGCCTGGTCCGTCCAGCTCGAAGCTTTCTTT. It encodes CAWSVQLEAFF.